These 9 T cell receptor beta chains share one sample of origin, sequenced in a study of blood T cell repertoires in COVID-19. TCRdb's copy holds only in-frame clones and misses some; the assay was immunoSEQ multiplex PCR. The repertoire includes roughly 380,000 clones, over 75% of them detected once, and approximately 1.5% sits in the top ten. Source material: peripheral blood. The receptors derive from a woman aged 40 to 49 with COVID-19, enrolled during active disease.

This clone was recorded a few times. The chain combines TRBV28 with TRBJ2-7; 8 bases fit TRBD2. Germline lookup yields CDR1 MDHEN and CDR2 SYDVKM. This CDR3 has 16 residues. With V trimmed by 9 bases and J by 5 bases, 18 bases remained unmatched. This chain's CDR3 is CASSLQGSGSPDEQYF. The DNA of the CDR3 is TGTGCCAGTTCACTTCAGGGCAGCGGGAGTCCCGACGAGCAGTACTTC. Looking up the rest from reference TRBV28 and TRBJ2-7 gives the full variable domain: DVKVTQSSRYLVKRTGEKVFLECVQDMDHENMFWYRQDPGLGLRLIYFSYDVKMKEKGDIPEGYSVSREKKERFSLILESASTNQTSMYLCASSLQGSGSPDEQYFGPGTRLTVT.

This clone was seen just once. The genes are TRBV11-2 and TRBJ2-2; 11 positions agree with TRBD2. CDR3 length: 18 residues. The V gene's germline CDR1 is SGHAT and CDR2 FQNNGV. Trimming cost V 6 bases and J 0 bases; bases outside gene matches: 9. The CDR3 protein is CASRNVLAGGPNTGELFF. The CDR3 nucleotides are TGTGCCAGCAGAAATGTCCTAGCGGGAGGCCCGAACACCGGGGAGCTGTTTTTT.

This clone was seen a few times. The CDR3 reads CASSVVRGSKDEQYF. The CDR3 DNA reads TGTGCCAGCAGCGTGGTGCGCGGGAGTAAGGACGAGCAGTACTTC. The V gene is TRBV11-2, the J gene TRBJ2-7; 7 bases align to TRBD2. This CDR3 is built from 15 residues. Germline CDR1 is SGHAT and CDR2 is FQNNGV. Trimming removed 5 bases from V and 5 bases from J; junction bases left unmatched: 12.

CDR3 in DNA: TGTGCCAGCAGCGTCCAAAATCCAGGAGGCACCATCACCCCCCCAGATACGCAGTATTTT. It encodes CASSVQNPGGTITPPDTQYF. The chain has TRBV9 and TRBJ2-3, with D possibly TRBD2 on 5 matching bases. Germline CDR1 SGDLS, CDR2 YYNGEE. V lost 2 bases to trimming and J lost 4 bases, with 29 bases between them. The CDR3 contains 20 residues.

The chain links TRBV6-5 to TRBJ2-1; D might be TRBD1 (6 bases). V was cut by 7 bases and J by 3 bases, with 10 bases left in between. Germline CDR1 is MNHEY and CDR2 is SVGAGI. This CDR3 has 13 amino acids. The CDR3 region has the DNA TGTGCCAGCAACCCGGACAGCTACAATGAGCAGTTCTTC. Protein: CASNPDSYNEQFF.

The CDR3 nucleotides are TGTGCCAGCAGCTTAGGGCCGGGGGGCACTCAGCCCCAGCATTTT. Encoded protein: CASSLGPGGTQPQHF. The chain has TRBV7-2 and TRBJ1-5, with D possibly TRBD1 on 6 matching bases. Germline V lookup: CDR1 SGHTA, CDR2 FQGNSA. V lost 1 base and J lost 6, with 13 bases in between. This CDR3 contains 15 residues.

This clone was observed a single time. The chain carries TRBV28 and TRBJ2-7, with a weak D call TRBD1 (5 bases). V was shortened by 2 bases and J by 0 bases, with 11 bases between the two germline ends. Germline CDR1 MDHEN, CDR2 SYDVKM. The CDR3 consists of 15 residues. CDR3 bases: TGTGCCAGCAGTTTAGGACACCTAAGCTCCTACGAGCAGTACTTC. This gives the protein CASSLGHLSSYEQYF.

The chain employs TRBV6-5 and TRBJ2-5; D is ambiguous. V was trimmed by 0 bases and J by 5 bases, leaving 13 bases between them. The CDR3 consists of 15 residues. Germline V gene sequence: CDR1 MNHEY, CDR2 SVGAGI. The CDR3 is CASSYSRLGRETQYF. The CDR3 nucleotides read TGTGCCAGCAGTTACTCGAGGCTTGGAAGGGAGACCCAGTACTTC.

The DNA of the CDR3 is TGCGCCAGCAGCCATCGGGACAGGGGGGTTCAGCCCCAGCATTTT. Translated, it gives CASSHRDRGVQPQHF. The genes are TRBV4-1 and TRBJ1-5, with TRBD1 matching 11 bases. The CDR3 spans 15 residues. The V gene's germline CDR1 is MGHRA and CDR2 YSYEKL. Losses at the gene ends were 3 bases for V and 6 bases for J; bases not matched to a gene: 4.